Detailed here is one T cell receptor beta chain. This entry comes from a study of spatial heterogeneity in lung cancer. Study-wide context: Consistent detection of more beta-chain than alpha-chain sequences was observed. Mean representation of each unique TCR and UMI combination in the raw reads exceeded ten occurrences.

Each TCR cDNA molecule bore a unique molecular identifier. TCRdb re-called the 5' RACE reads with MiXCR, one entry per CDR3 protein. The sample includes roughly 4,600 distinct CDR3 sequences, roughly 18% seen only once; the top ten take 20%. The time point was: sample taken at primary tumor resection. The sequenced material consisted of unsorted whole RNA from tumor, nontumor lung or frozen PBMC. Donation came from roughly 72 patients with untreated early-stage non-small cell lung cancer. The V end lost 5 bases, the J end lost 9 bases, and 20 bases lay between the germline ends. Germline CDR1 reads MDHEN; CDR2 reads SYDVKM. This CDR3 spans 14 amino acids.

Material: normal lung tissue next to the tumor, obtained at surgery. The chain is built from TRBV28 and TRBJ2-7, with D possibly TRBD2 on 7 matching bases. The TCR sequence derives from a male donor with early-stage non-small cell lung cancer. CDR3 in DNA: TGTGCCAGCAGTCCGACAGGACTAGAAGGGGCGCAGTACTTC. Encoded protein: CASSPTGLEGAQYF.